Below are 5 T cell receptor beta chains sequenced from a single sample in a study of blood T cell repertoires in COVID-19. Sequencing used immunoSEQ multiplex PCR; TCRdb keeps in-frame clones, though not all of them. The table shows about 290,000 clones, with approximately 80% occurring only once. Sequencing was carried out using peripheral blood. These receptors were taken from a woman in her forties or fifties with active or convalescent COVID-19.

The chain has TRBV28 and TRBJ1-5, with 10 bases identical to TRBD1. Losses at the gene ends were 8 bases for V and 4 bases for J; bases not matched to a gene: 2. In germline, CDR1 is MDHEN, CDR2 SYDVKM. CDR3 length: 13 amino acids. CDR3 in DNA: TGTGCCAGCGCGGACAGGGGGAATCAGCCCCAGCATTTT. It specifies CASADRGNQPQHF.

The chain uses TRBV19 and TRBJ1-5; D not resolved. V was trimmed by 1 base and J by 12 bases, leaving 16 bases between them. CDR1 is LNHDA, CDR2 SQIVND, per germline (reference sequence). The CDR3 is 14 residues long. In DNA form, the CDR3 reads TGTGCCAGTAGTATAGTCGCGCAGAGGTGGCTCCAGCATTTT. Amino acids: CASSIVAQRWLQHF.

This clone was recorded once. The rearrangement links TRBV4-2 to TRBJ2-1, with D tentatively TRBD2 (6 bases). Germline loops: CDR1 LGHNA, CDR2 YNFKEQ. The CDR3 covers 16 residues. Trimming shortened V by 5 bases and J by 0 bases, and 14 bases separated the two germline ends. The CDR3 is CASSIDGGSSYNEQFF. As DNA, the CDR3 is TGTGCCAGCAGCATAGACGGGGGTAGCTCCTACAATGAGCAGTTCTTC.

The chain is built from TRBV5-6 and TRBJ2-3; D call uncertain. The CDR3 is made up of 14 amino acids. Germline V lookup: CDR1 SGHDT, CDR2 YYEEEE. Trimming left V 5 bases short and J 2 bases short, with 12 bases between. The CDR3 region is CASSSFMSTDTQYF. CDR3 DNA: TGTGCCAGCAGTTCGTTTATGTCCACAGATACGCAGTATTTT.

The table lists this clone with a count of one. The sample has other DNA sequences that encode this CDR3 too. The V call is TRBV3-1 (or the pseudogene TRBV3-2), the J call TRBJ2-1; weak D call: TRBD2 (5 bases). The CDR3 runs 14 residues. Per germline, CDR1 LGHDT and CDR2 YNNKEL (reference sequence). The germline V and J ends were trimmed by 2 bases and 1 base, with 6 bases remaining between them. CDR3 in amino acids: CASSQRGSYNEQFF. CDR3 nucleotide sequence: TGTGCCAGCAGCCAACGGGGTTCCTACAATGAGCAGTTCTTC.